Below are 23 T cell receptor beta chains sequenced from a single sample in a study of T cells in localized non-small cell lung cancer. Profiling relied on immunoSEQ multiplex PCR, and the TCRdb table lists in-frame clones only, not all of them. The sample has 50,000 to 70,000 clones, approximately 91% seen once. This material consisted of peripheral blood, taken before any cancer treatment. The receptors were gathered from a man aged 40 to 69 with stage I lung adenocarcinoma.

This CDR3 reads CASSRKVEQYF. CDR3 sequence (DNA): TGTGCCAGCAGTCGTAAGGTCGAGCAGTACTTC. The chain couples TRBV28 to TRBJ2-7, with D uncertain. V was cut by 5 bases and J by 6 bases, with 8 bases left in between. CDR1 MDHEN and CDR2 SYDVKM come from the germline V gene. The CDR3 loop spans 11 amino acids.

The rearrangement links TRBV5-4 to TRBJ2-5, with D perhaps TRBD1 (5 bases). This CDR3 region has 14 residues. The V end was cut by 4 bases, the J end by 2 bases, with 12 bases between. The V gene's germline CDR1 is SGHNT and CDR2 YYREEE (reference sequence). CDR3 residues: CASSIQDYQETQYF. Written as DNA, the CDR3 is TGTGCCAGCAGCATACAGGATTATCAAGAGACCCAGTACTTC.

V gene TRBV29-1 combines with J gene TRBJ1-1, with TRBD1 as a possible D gene (5 bases). Per the germline V gene, CDR1 is SQVTM and CDR2 is ANQGSEA. Between the trimmed V and J ends, which lost 3 bases and 1 base, there was a span of 6 bases. The CDR3 runs to 12 residues. CDR3 in amino acids: CSVDGGNTEAFF. The CDR3 nucleotides are TGCAGCGTTGATGGGGGGAACACTGAAGCTTTCTTT.

The chain employs TRBV29-1 and TRBJ2-2, with D possibly being TRBD1 or TRBD2 (6 bases each). Germline V gene lookup returns CDR1 SQVTM and CDR2 ANQGSEA. The ends were cut back, 3 bases at V and 4 bases at J, with 12 bases in the middle. CDR3 length: 14 amino acids. The CDR3 nucleotides are TGCAGCGTTGATCTGGAGGGGGGCACCGGGGAGCTGTTTTTT. Amino acids: CSVDLEGGTGELFF.

For the CDR3, the DNA is TGTGCCAGCAGCTTAGGTGGTATGATCTCGTTCTTC. Amino acids: CASSLGGMISFF. This sequence joins TRBV7-2 and TRBJ2-1; D not resolved. The CDR3 extends over 12 amino acids. Deletions cut 1 base from V and 15 bases from J, with 13 bases between. Germline V CDR1 and CDR2: SGHTA, FQGNSA. The whole variable domain, remainder taken from reference TRBV7-2 and TRBJ2-1, is GAGVSQSPSNKVTEKGKDVELRCDPISGHTALYWYRQSLGQGLEFLIYFQGNSAPDKSGLPSDRFSAERTGGSVSTLTIQRTQQEDSAVYLCASSLGGMISFFGPGTRLTVL.

V and J are TRBV11-2 and TRBJ1-1, with TRBD1 as a possible D gene (5 bases). CDR1 and CDR2 (germline): SGHAT, FQNNGV. This CDR3 is built from 15 residues. Trimming removed 1 base at V and 7 bases at J, with 16 bases between. The CDR3 DNA sequence: TGTGCCAGCAGCTTAGTGTCAGAAGGGGATGGTGAAGCTTTCTTT. Protein: CASSLVSEGDGEAFF.

The chain combines TRBV30 with TRBJ2-7; 9 bases fit TRBD2. The CDR3 covers 13 residues. V was pared by 4 bases and J by 2 bases, with 3 bases of the junction left unmatched. CDR1 and CDR2 from the germline V gene are GTSNPN and SVGIG (reference sequence). CDR3 region: CAWTSGITYEQYF. CDR3 DNA: TGTGCCTGGACTAGCGGGATCACCTACGAGCAGTACTTC.

This clone was detected once. The chain recombines TRBV9 with TRBJ2-3; no definite D call. Between the trimmed V and J ends, which lost 3 bases and 3 bases, there was a span of 14 bases. This CDR3 region has 15 residues. Germline-derived CDR1 and CDR2 are SGDLS and YYNGEE. This CDR3 is CASSAIPYKTDTQYF. The DNA of the CDR3 is TGTGCCAGCAGCGCTATTCCCTACAAAACAGATACGCAGTATTTT.

The J gene is TRBJ2-3, the V gene TRBV9, with TRBD2 identical over 8 bases. Germline CDR1 SGDLS, CDR2 YYNGEE. CDR3 length: 14 residues. V lost 2 bases and J lost 5; bases outside the gene matches: 4. The CDR3 spells CASSVSGSGDTQYF. The CDR3 nucleotides read TGTGCCAGCAGCGTCAGCGGGAGTGGAGATACGCAGTATTTT.

This clone has just one count. The chain carries TRBV28 and TRBJ2-7; D uncertain. The CDR3 has 13 residues. Germline CDR1 MDHEN, CDR2 SYDVKM. Deletions cut 3 bases from V and 2 bases from J, with 8 bases between. CDR3 coding DNA: TGTGCCAGCAGTTTCACCGGAGCCTACGAGCAGTACTTC. Amino acid sequence: CASSFTGAYEQYF. Full variable domain (outside the CDR3, taken from reference TRBV28 and TRBJ2-7): DVKVTQSSRYLVKRTGEKVFLECVQDMDHENMFWYRQDPGLGLRLIYFSYDVKMKEKGDIPEGYSVSREKKERFSLILESASTNQTSMYLCASSFTGAYEQYFGPGTRLTVT.

V usage is TRBV30 and J usage is TRBJ2-3; unclear D gene. This CDR3 region has 14 residues. The germline V gene has CDR1 GTSNPN and CDR2 SVGIG (reference sequence). Trimming cost V 4 bases and J 6 bases, with 17 bases left between them. In nucleotides, the CDR3 is TGTGCCTGGACGCCCGGGCCAGGCAGCGATACGCAGTATTTT. Its protein product is CAWTPGPGSDTQYF. The complete variable domain, with remaining parts taken from reference TRBV30 and TRBJ2-3, reads SQTIHQWPATLVQPVGSPLSLECTVEGTSNPNLYWYRQAAGRGLQLLFYSVGIGQISSEVPQNLSASRPQDRQFILSSKKLLLSDSGFYLCAWTPGPGSDTQYFGPGTRLTVL.

The rearrangement joins TRBV10-2 to TRBJ2-7, with 14 positions matching TRBD2. V lost 4 bases to trimming and J lost 4 bases; unmatched junction nucleotides: 3. Germline lookup yields CDR1 WSHSY and CDR2 SAAADI. This CDR3 has 15 residues. CDR3 in DNA: TGCGCCAGCAGTGTCGGACTAGCGGGGGGATACGAGCAGTACTTC. This gives the protein CASSVGLAGGYEQYF.

This sequence joins TRBV9 and TRBJ2-7; 12 bases align to TRBD1. The germline V gene has CDR1 SGDLS and CDR2 YYNGEE. This CDR3 is 17 amino acids long. The J segment lost 6 bases and the V segment lost 1 base, leaving 11 bases of the junction unmatched. The DNA of the CDR3 is TGTGCCAGCAGCGTAAAAGAGGGGACAGGGGGCCTCGGCGAGCAGTACTTC. It translates to CASSVKEGTGGLGEQYF. Based on the CDR3 plus reference TRBV9 and TRBJ2-7, the full variable domain is DSGVTQTPKHLITATGQRVTLRCSPRSGDLSVYWYQQSLDQGLQFLIQYYNGEERAKGNILERFSAQQFPDLHSELNLSSLELGDSALYFCASSVKEGTGGLGEQYFGPGTRLTVT.

This chain joins TRBV6-5 and TRBJ1-4; the match to TRBD1 covers 9 bases. Germline-derived CDR1 and CDR2 are MNHEY and SVGAGI. The CDR3 spans 15 residues. Trimming removed 5 bases from V and 3 bases from J; junction bases left unmatched: 4. CDR3 nucleotides: TGTGCCAGCAGTACGGGGACAGGGCCTAATGAAAAACTGTTTTTT. Amino acids: CASSTGTGPNEKLFF.

The V and J genes are TRBV6-5 and TRBJ1-2; 7 bases are a match to TRBD1. V was pared by 7 bases and J by 8 bases, with 7 bases of the junction left unmatched. The CDR3 contains 12 residues. Germline lookup yields CDR1 MNHEY and CDR2 SVGAGI. The CDR3, as DNA: TGTGCCAGCAAGACAGGGTCGGGCGGCTACACCTTC. It yields the protein CASKTGSGGYTF.

The chain joins TRBV5-1 to TRBJ2-1; 11 nucleotides agree with TRBD2. The CDR3 runs 14 residues. The V gene end was trimmed by 5 bases and the J gene end by 3 bases; junction bases not matched to a gene: 1. Per the germline V gene, CDR1 is SGHRS and CDR2 is YFSETQ. The CDR3 coding sequence is TGCGCCAGCAGGGGACTAGCGGACTACAATGAGCAGTTCTTC. This codes for CASRGLADYNEQFF.

CDR3 protein: CASSPGTPNQPQHF. CDR3 nucleotide sequence: TGCGCCAGCAGTCCCGGGACACCAAATCAGCCCCAGCATTTT. The J gene is TRBJ1-5, the V gene TRBV5-1, with D tentatively TRBD1 (6 bases). The CDR3 sequence is 14 residues long. Trimming removed 5 bases from V and 4 bases from J, with 13 bases in between. From germline, CDR1 is SGHRS and CDR2 YFSETQ.

The chain links TRBV5-1 to TRBJ2-1; 7 nucleotides align to TRBD2. J was trimmed by 7 bases and V by 1 base; bases with no gene match: 8. Germline-derived CDR1 and CDR2 are SGHRS and YFSETQ. The CDR3 length is 15 residues. In DNA form, the CDR3 reads TGCGCCAGCAGCTTGAACGCGGGAGTAGGAAATGAGCAGTTCTTC. Amino acids: CASSLNAGVGNEQFF.

The gene calls are TRBV5-4 and TRBJ2-3; 10 nucleotides match TRBD2. Germline lookup yields CDR1 SGHNT and CDR2 YYREEE (reference sequence). V shed 4 bases and J 1 base; nucleotides not matched to a gene: 6. CDR3 size: 16 residues. The DNA of the CDR3 is TGTGCCAGCAGCACCGAGCGGGAGGGAGGCACAGATACGCAGTATTTT. Its protein is CASSTEREGGTDTQYF. Combining the CDR3 with reference TRBV5-4 and TRBJ2-3 gives the whole variable domain ETGVTQSPTHLIKTRGQQVTLRCSSQSGHNTVSWYQQALGQGPQFIFQYYREEENGRGNFPPRFSGLQFPNYSSELNVNALELDDSALYLCASSTEREGGTDTQYFGPGTRLTVL.

The chain employs TRBV9 and TRBJ1-1, with no clear D. Between the trimmed V and J ends, which lost 0 bases and 5 bases, there was a span of 8 bases. CDR1 and CDR2 from the germline V gene are SGDLS and YYNGEE. The CDR3 totals 13 residues. CDR3 nucleotide sequence: TGTGCCAGCAGCGTAGAGAATTGGACTGAAGCTTTCTTT. It is translated as CASSVENWTEAFF.

The chain carries TRBV5-4 and TRBJ2-7; 9 bases are a match to TRBD2. This CDR3 spans 13 amino acids. CDR1 and CDR2 from the germline V gene are SGHNT and YYREEE (reference sequence). Trimming removed 2 bases from V and 5 bases from J; junction bases left unmatched: 2. The CDR3 here is CASSFAGGDEQYF. In nucleotides, the CDR3 is TGTGCCAGCAGCTTTGCGGGGGGGGACGAGCAGTACTTC.

DNA of the CDR3: TGTGCCACCAGCAGAGACAGGGAAGTCACTGAAGCTTTCTTT. Translated, it gives CATSRDREVTEAFF. V is TRBV15 and J is TRBJ1-1; D is possibly TRBD1 (5 bases). The germline V gene encodes CDR1 LNHNV and CDR2 YYDKDF (reference sequence). V dropped 0 bases and J dropped 4 bases, with 9 bases sitting between them. CDR3 length equals 14 residues.

This chain uses TRBV11-3 with TRBJ2-2; TRBD2 agrees at 7 bases. There are 15 residues in the CDR3. J lost 5 bases, V lost 5 bases, and 8 bases had no gene match. The V gene's germline CDR1 is SGHNT and CDR2 YENEEA. The CDR3 coding sequence is TGTGCCAGCAGCCTCCACCTCGGGGGGACCGGGGAGCTGTTTTTT. Its translation is CASSLHLGGTGELFF.